These 17 T cell receptor beta chains were sequenced from one sample in a study of T cell repertoires in aging, cancer and after chemotherapy. TCR beta rearrangements were amplified from peripheral blood genomic DNA. A mixed TRB-A/B primer pool amplified rearranged TRB by multiplex touch-down PCR. TCRdb re-called the multiplex PCR reads with MiXCR, one entry per CDR3 protein. This table has over 15,000 distinct CDR3 sequences, over 35% appearing once. The specimen was blood. These TCRs come from a human donor with a solid tumor.

The chain links TRBV28 to TRBJ2-3, with D tentatively TRBD1 (5 bases). This CDR3 is 14 amino acids long. V lost 5 bases, J lost 0 bases, and 9 bases lay in between. Germline V lookup: CDR1 MDHEN, CDR2 SYDVKM. CDR3 nucleotides: TGTGCCAGCAGTCCCGGACATAGCACAGATACGCAGTATTTT. Translation gives CASSPGHSTDTQYF.

The sample holds a few counts of this clonotype. The chain is built from TRBV29-1 and TRBJ1-1, with D possibly being TRBD1 (5 bases). The CDR3 is 13 residues long. Germline CDR1 reads SQVTM; CDR2 reads ANQGSEA. V was trimmed by 7 bases and J by 5 bases, leaving 17 bases between them. CDR3 in amino acids: CSASGGRGTEAFF. In nucleotides, the CDR3 is TGCAGCGCGAGCGGAGGGAGGGGTACTGAAGCTTTCTTT.

On this clonotype: Possible read error: a much larger clone is one base away. V and J are TRBV11-1 and TRBJ2-5, with D possibly TRBD1 on 6 matching bases. This CDR3 has 14 amino acids. The V end lost 5 bases, the J end lost 5 bases, and 15 bases lay between the germline ends. From germline, CDR1 is SGHAT and CDR2 FQDESV (reference sequence). The CDR3 sequence is CASSPGQLGETQYF. The CDR3 DNA is TGTGCCAGCAGCCCAGGACAGTTGGGCGAGACCCAGTACTTC.

This clonotype was counted between two and nine times. This chain joins TRBV6-5 and TRBJ1-1, with 7 bases matching TRBD1. CDR3 length: 14 residues. V gave up 6 bases and J gave up 0 bases; unmatched junction bases: 4. Per germline, CDR1 MNHEY and CDR2 SVGAGI. Written as DNA, the CDR3 is TGTGCCAGCAGCCGTCAGGGGGTGAACACTGAAGCTTTCTTT. The encoded protein is CASSRQGVNTEAFF.

This clonotype was counted between two and nine times. The rearrangement uses TRBV6-6 and TRBJ2-7; 10 bases fit TRBD2. The germline gives CDR1 MNHNY, CDR2 SVGAGI (reference sequence). V shed 2 bases, J shed 3 bases, and the junction held 1 base outside the gene matches. The CDR3 runs to 14 residues. The CDR3 bases are TGTGCCAGCAGTTACGTAGCGGGGGGCTACGAGCAGTACTTC. Translating gives CASSYVAGGYEQYF.

The CDR3, as DNA: TGTGCCAGCATCGTCGGGGGTCGCAGGGAGGGGTACTTC. Protein: CASIVGGRREGYF. This chain joins TRBV5-5 and TRBJ2-4, with 7 bases lining up with TRBD2. The CDR3 extends over 13 amino acids. With V trimmed by 6 bases and J by 15 bases, 15 bases remained unmatched. Germline CDR1 and CDR2: SGHKS and YYEKEE (reference sequence).

This clonotype was seen a handful of times. The chain is built from TRBV5-4 and TRBJ1-6; the D is unclear. Germline V gene lookup returns CDR1 SGHNT and CDR2 YYREEE (reference sequence). V was shortened by 4 bases and J by 8 bases, with 7 bases between the two germline ends. The length of the CDR3 is 12 residues. DNA for the CDR3: TGTGCCAGCAGCACATATGATTCACCCCTCCACTTT. It is translated as CASSTYDSPLHF.

This clonotype was detected only once. The CDR3 DNA follows: TGTGCCAGCAGCCCAGACAGGGGGCTATGGACTGAAGCTTTCTTT. It translates to CASSPDRGLWTEAFF. This chain connects TRBV9 to TRBJ1-1; 10 positions match TRBD1. The trim removed 4 bases at V and 5 bases at J, leaving 8 bases unmatched. Germline V CDR1 and CDR2: SGDLS, YYNGEE. This CDR3 has 15 amino acids.

This chain uses TRBV7-2 with TRBJ2-2; perhaps D is TRBD1 or TRBD2 (5 bases each). This CDR3 is built from 13 residues. V was clipped by 5 bases and J by 6 bases, with 10 bases between them. The germline V gene encodes CDR1 SGHTA and CDR2 FQGNSA. CDR3: CASSLLGPGELFF. CDR3 coding DNA: TGTGCCAGCAGCCTCCTGGGACCCGGGGAGCTGTTTTTT.

On this clonotype: A clone one base away is much larger, so this may be a read error. The J gene is TRBJ1-2, the V gene TRBV29-1; D possibly corresponds to TRBD1 (6 bases). V lost 5 bases, J lost 0 bases, and 7 bases lay in between. Germline V lookup: CDR1 SQVTM, CDR2 ANQGSEA. The CDR3 spans 12 residues. The CDR3 is CSVTGSNYGYTF. The CDR3 nucleotides read TGCAGCGTTACAGGGTCTAACTATGGCTACACCTTC. Together with reference TRBV29-1 and TRBJ1-2, the CDR3 gives the full variable domain: SAVISQKPSRDICQRGTSLTIQCQVDSQVTMMFWYRQQPGQSLTLIATANQGSEATYESGFVIDKFPISRPNLTFSTLTVSNMSPEDSSIYLCSVTGSNYGYTFGSGTRLTVV.

V is TRBV5-3 and J is TRBJ2-2; 10 bases align to TRBD2. Being an ORF, TRBV5-3 has a function that is uncertain. Trimming cost V 4 bases and J 0 bases; bases outside gene matches: 21. The CDR3 runs 22 residues. As DNA, the CDR3 is TGTGCCAGAAGCGCGGGTCTAGCGGGGGCCCGATCTATGCCCACGAACACCGGGGAGCTGTTTTTT. It specifies CARSAGLAGARSMPTNTGELFF.

The J gene is TRBJ2-3, the V gene TRBV30; 12 nucleotides match TRBD2. This CDR3 region has 13 residues. V shed 4 bases, J shed 6 bases, and the junction held 2 bases outside the gene matches. In germline, CDR1 is GTSNPN, CDR2 SVGIG (reference sequence). The CDR3 here is CAWTSGGGDTQYF. CDR3 sequence (DNA): TGTGCCTGGACTAGCGGGGGGGGGGATACGCAGTATTTT.

The J gene is TRBJ2-7, the V gene TRBV27, with TRBD2 matching over 7 bases. CDR1 and CDR2 from the germline V gene are MNHEY and SMNVEV (reference sequence). The trim removed 3 bases at V and 0 bases at J, leaving 2 bases unmatched. There are 14 residues in the CDR3. CDR3 sequence reads: CASSFSSGSYEQYF. The CDR3 nucleotides are TGTGCCAGCAGTTTTTCTAGCGGCTCCTACGAGCAGTACTTC.

The chain uses TRBV15 and TRBJ2-4, with a possible D match to TRBD2 (6 bases). Per the germline V gene, CDR1 is LNHNV and CDR2 is YYDKDF (reference sequence). The CDR3 spans 16 residues. Trimming removed 1 base from V and 1 base from J, with 11 bases in between. The CDR3 loop reads CATSRVEGWAKNIQYF. The CDR3 coding sequence is TGTGCCACCAGCAGAGTGGAGGGTTGGGCCAAAAACATTCAGTACTTC. The full variable domain, with the rest looked up from reference TRBV15 and TRBJ2-4, is DAMVIQNPRYQVTQFGKPVTLSCSQTLNHNVMYWYQQKSSQAPKLLFHYYDKDFNNEADTPDNFQSRRPNTSFCFLDIRSPGLGDTAMYLCATSRVEGWAKNIQYFGAGTRLSVL.

The chain uses TRBV6-4 and TRBJ1-5; D remains unclear. The V gene lost 3 bases and the J gene lost 5 bases, with 29 bases spanning the gap. Germline loops: CDR1 MRHNA, CDR2 SNTAGT. This CDR3 is 20 amino acids long. CDR3: CASSEGHGFSPPFGYQPQHF. The CDR3 coding sequence is TGTGCCAGCAGTGAAGGCCATGGGTTTTCTCCGCCTTTTGGCTATCAGCCCCAGCATTTT.

In DNA form, the CDR3 reads TGTGCCAGCAGCTTAGTGGCTAGCGGGAAGCCTTACAATGAGCAGTTCTTC. It codes for CASSLVASGKPYNEQFF. J is TRBJ2-1 and V is TRBV7-2; 9 bases agree with TRBD2. CDR3 length: 17 residues. The junction had 8 bases not matched to a gene; V was cut back by 1 base and J by 4 bases. Germline assignment: CDR1 SGHTA and CDR2 FQGNSA. Complete variable domain (other parts from reference TRBV7-2 and TRBJ2-1): GAGVSQSPSNKVTEKGKDVELRCDPISGHTALYWYRQSLGQGLEFLIYFQGNSAPDKSGLPSDRFSAERTGGSVSTLTIQRTQQEDSAVYLCASSLVASGKPYNEQFFGPGTRLTVL.

This CDR3 is CASSKNLNPSGASYNEQFF. DNA for the CDR3: TGTGCCAGCAGCAAAAATTTAAACCCTAGCGGGGCCTCCTACAATGAGCAGTTCTTC. The chain uses TRBV21-1 and TRBJ2-1; TRBD2 reflects the table's D call only, with no check against the DNA. TRBV21-1 is deemed a pseudogene. CDR3 length: 19 residues.